These 8 T cell receptor beta chains were sequenced from one sample in a study of blood T cell repertoires in COVID-19. The protocol was immunoSEQ multiplex PCR, while the TCRdb copy is restricted to in-frame clones and leaves out a portion. The repertoire holds about 230,000 clones, with 80% to 90% as singletons. The material sequenced was peripheral blood. All receptors derive from a man aged 50 or older with COVID-19, enrolled during active disease.

This sequence joins TRBV6-5 and TRBJ2-2; D perhaps matches TRBD1 (5 bases). Trimming removed 0 bases from V and 1 base from J, with 9 bases in between. This CDR3 is built from 16 residues. Germline V lookup: CDR1 MNHEY, CDR2 SVGAGI. In nucleotides, the CDR3 is TGTGCCAGCAGTTACTCGGGGCTTTTGAACACCGGGGAGCTGTTTTTT. Its protein is CASSYSGLLNTGELFF.

The rearrangement links TRBV7-9 to TRBJ1-1; no firm D call. Trimming removed 1 base from V and 4 bases from J, with 10 bases in between. Looked up from germline, CDR1 is SEHNR and CDR2 is FQNEAQ (reference sequence). The CDR3 loop spans 14 amino acids. The CDR3 region is CASSLDFEGTEAFF. In nucleotides, the CDR3 is TGTGCCAGCAGCTTAGATTTCGAGGGCACTGAAGCTTTCTTT.

The chain combines TRBV19 with TRBJ1-1, with TRBD1 identical over 8 bases. The CDR3 consists of 13 residues. Germline values: CDR1 LNHDA, CDR2 SQIVND (reference sequence). The ends lost 6 bases at V and 6 bases at J; junction bases unmatched: 6. As DNA, the CDR3 is TGTGCCAGTAGAAGGACAGGGTTCGCTGAAGCTTTCTTT. Protein: CASRRTGFAEAFF.

This clone turned up a few times. The chain recombines TRBV7-2 with TRBJ1-5, with a tentative D call TRBD1 (5 bases). V lost 1 base, J lost 2 bases, and 12 bases lay in between. The CDR3 contains 16 residues. Germline V gene sequence: CDR1 SGHTA, CDR2 FQGNSA. CDR3 DNA: TGTGCCAGCAGCTTAGGGGGGACTTTGGGCAATCAGCCCCAGCATTTT. Amino acid sequence: CASSLGGTLGNQPQHF.

The V gene is TRBV28, the J gene TRBJ1-2; 9 bases are shared with TRBD1. The length of the CDR3 is 16 residues. The trim removed 1 base at V and 1 base at J, leaving 4 bases unmatched. Germline CDR1 reads MDHEN; CDR2 reads SYDVKM. CDR3 nucleotide sequence: TGTGCCAGCAGTTTATTGACAGGGGGAATTAACTATGGCTACACCTTC. Protein: CASSLLTGGINYGYTF.

A single count supports this clone. The V and J genes are TRBV2 and TRBJ2-7; weak D call: TRBD1 (5 bases). The CDR3 contains 13 residues. Looked up from germline, CDR1 is SNHLY and CDR2 is FYNNEI. V was pared by 6 bases and J by 7 bases, with 16 bases between. In DNA form, the CDR3 reads TGTGCCAGCAGGAAGGGAAGGGGCTGGGAGCAGTACTTC. This sequence encodes CASRKGRGWEQYF. The entire variable domain, with the rest obtained from reference TRBV2 and TRBJ2-7, is as follows: EPEVTQTPSHQVTQMGQEVILRCVPISNHLYFYWYRQILGQKVEFLVSFYNNEISEKSEIFDDQFSVERPDGSNFTLKIRSTKLEDSAMYFCASRKGRGWEQYFGPGTRLTVT.

V and J are TRBV4-2 and TRBJ2-3; 12 nucleotides align to TRBD2. CDR3 length equals 20 residues. Unmatched junction bases numbered 11, after V lost 0 bases and J lost 1 base. The germline V gene has CDR1 LGHNA and CDR2 YNFKEQ. CDR3 bases: TGTGCCAGCAGCCAAGATACGACTAGCGGGGGCCCCACTGGCACAGATACGCAGTATTTT. The encoded protein is CASSQDTTSGGPTGTDTQYF.

The chain links TRBV28 to TRBJ2-2, with TRBD2 matching 9 bases. Trimming at V came to 5 bases and at J to 4 bases, leaving 8 bases not matched to a gene. The V gene's germline CDR1 is MDHEN and CDR2 SYDVKM. This CDR3 has 16 amino acids. CDR3 sequence (DNA): TGTGCCAGCAGTCCACATAGCGGGGGACCCACCGGGGAGCTGTTTTTT. Translation gives CASSPHSGGPTGELFF.